The source of this T cell receptor beta chain is a study of Ad26.COV2.S vaccination and SARS-CoV-2 variants. Turning to the study itself: Ad26.COV2.S was injected intramuscularly once or twice, 56 days apart. Study-level results: An underestimation of total T cell responses may have resulted from the TCR breadth and depth analyses. Breadth measured for non-spike TCRs was similar across vaccine and placebo recipients.

Per germline, CDR1 SGHNT and CDR2 YYREEE (reference sequence). Trimming removed 1 base from V and 0 bases from J, with 10 bases in between. CDR3 size: 15 residues. Clones were read by immunoSEQ multiplex PCR, and TCRdb kept only the in-frame ones, dropping some. The sample lists 300,000 to 400,000 clones, around 90% seen once, with roughly 3.1% in the top ten. As to treatment: about 20 received Ad26.COV2.S at low or high dose, single or two shots; roughly 5 received placebo; per-sample allocation not given. It was on day 63 after the first vaccine or placebo injection that samples were taken. SARS-CoV-2 spike from the Wuhan strain was encoded by the vaccine, an Ad26 vector. A word on this clone: Its antigen remains unidentified.

The source was peripheral blood, collected in a trial of Ad26.COV2.S vaccine versus placebo. The chain joins TRBV5-4 to TRBJ1-1, with no clear D. This TCR came from a person between 18 and 59 years old who received the Ad26.COV2.S COVID-19 vaccine or a placebo. CDR3 amino acids: CASSLKGPMNTEAFF. CDR3 in DNA: TGTGCCAGCAGCTTGAAAGGGCCTATGAACACTGAAGCTTTCTTT.